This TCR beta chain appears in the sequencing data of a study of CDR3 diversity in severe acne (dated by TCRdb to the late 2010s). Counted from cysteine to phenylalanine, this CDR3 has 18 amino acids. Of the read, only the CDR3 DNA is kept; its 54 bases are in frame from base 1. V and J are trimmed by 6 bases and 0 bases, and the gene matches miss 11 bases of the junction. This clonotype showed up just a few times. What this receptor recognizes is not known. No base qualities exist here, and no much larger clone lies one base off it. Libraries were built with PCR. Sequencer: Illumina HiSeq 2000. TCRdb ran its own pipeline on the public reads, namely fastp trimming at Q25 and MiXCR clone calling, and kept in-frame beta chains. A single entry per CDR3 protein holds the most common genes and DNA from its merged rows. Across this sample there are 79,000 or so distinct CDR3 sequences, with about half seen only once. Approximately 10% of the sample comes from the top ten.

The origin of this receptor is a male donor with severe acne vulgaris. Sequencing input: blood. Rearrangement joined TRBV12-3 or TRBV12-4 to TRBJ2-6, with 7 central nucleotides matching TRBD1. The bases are TGTGCCAGCAGCCTACAGGGGCCCACCGTCTCTGGGGCCAACGTCCTGACTTTC. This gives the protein CASSLQGPTVSGANVLTF.